This T cell receptor beta chain was profiled in a study of prognosis after radiotherapy for stage I lung cancer. At each of two time points, around 6 milliliters of venous blood were taken. V was clipped by 4 bases and J by 0 bases, with 7 bases between them. The CDR3 runs 14 residues. Per germline, CDR1 SGHVS and CDR2 FNYEAQ. Many counts were recorded for this clonotype. Genomic DNA served as the source from which two-round multiplex PCR generated TCR beta CDR3 amplicons. First-round PCR, the initial amplification, used primers specific to each TRBV and TRBJ gene. TCRdb reanalysed the multiplex PCR reads using MiXCR and keeps one entry per CDR3 protein. Of more than 10,000 distinct CDR3 sequences in the sample, roughly 32% are singletons; the top ten hold 53%.

The clonotype originates from a donor of 50 years or more with non-small cell lung cancer. Sequencing was performed on PBMCs, taken before or after stereotactic body radiation therapy (not recorded which). The chain joins TRBV7-6 to TRBJ1-5, with unresolved D. Here the CDR3 reads CASSSQSSNQPQHF. CDR3 DNA sequence: TGTGCCAGCAGCTCACAGAGTAGCAATCAGCCCCAGCATTTT.